The present entry profiles one TCR beta chain with its context. The PCR ran on 60 Vbeta and 13 Jbeta primers. The data were produced by immunoSEQ multiplex PCR, yet TCRdb's version contains in-frame clones alone and is incomplete. The data show around 150,000 clones, just under 65% seen once. This specimen comes from a study of cytomegalovirus exposure and HLA in healthy donors. The sequence was collected from a woman in her sixties or seventies in good health and CMV-seropositive. Material: PBMCs.

The DNA for the CDR3 is TGTGCCAGCAGTCTTACAGGGGTCGTCTATGGCTACACCTTC. This encodes CASSLTGVVYGYTF. The chain is built from TRBV28 and TRBJ1-2; 7 nucleotides agree with TRBD1. After removal of 5 bases from V and 4 bases from J, the junction contained 7 bases not matched to a gene. This CDR3 contains 14 residues. Germline V CDR1 and CDR2: MDHEN, SYDVKM.